These 5 T cell receptor beta chains originate from one sample sequenced in a study of beta chain features in type 1 diabetes. Study-wide results and caveats: There was a moderate but significant shortening of TCRB CDR3s in all four CD4+ subsets of Type 1 diabetes patients.

Expressed TCRB transcripts were sequenced, since all the RNA that had been isolated was reverse transcribed. Profiling relied on immunoSEQ multiplex PCR, and the TCRdb table lists in-frame clones only, not all of them. The sample consists of 50,000 to 55,000 clones, 50% to 75% of them appearing once. No antigen has been identified for these receptors. The sequenced sample consisted of stem cell memory CD4+ T cells from blood. Receptors were obtained from a woman aged 30 to 39 with type 1 diabetes.

The genes are TRBV11-3 and TRBJ2-1, with D maybe TRBD2 (6 bases). There are 14 residues in the CDR3. Germline V lookup: CDR1 SGHNT, CDR2 YENEEA. V was cut by 1 base and J by 4 bases, with 8 bases left in between. CDR3 nucleotides: TGTGCCAGCAGCTTAGTTGGGGGGTACAATGAGCAGTTCTTC. This codes for CASSLVGGYNEQFF.

A few counts support this clone. The chain uses TRBV29-1 and TRBJ2-1; tentatively, D is TRBD2 (6 bases). Trimming removed 7 bases at V and 5 bases at J, with 12 bases between. CDR1 and CDR2 (germline): SQVTM, ANQGSEA. There are 12 residues in the CDR3. CDR3 sequence reads: CSGHRRDNEQFF. The CDR3 nucleotides read TGCAGCGGGCACAGGAGGGACAATGAGCAGTTCTTC.

The V and J genes are TRBV5-1 and TRBJ2-5, with 14 bases aligning to TRBD2. V dropped 4 bases and J dropped 8; count of bases not matched to a gene: 10. Per the germline V gene, CDR1 is SGHRS and CDR2 is YFSETQ. This CDR3 region has 16 residues. The CDR3 protein is CASSEPGLAGEATQYF. The CDR3 DNA sequence: TGCGCCAGCAGCGAACCGGGACTAGCGGGAGAAGCTACCCAGTACTTC.

This sequence joins TRBV6-1 and TRBJ2-2, with D unclear. The CDR3 covers 13 residues. The V end was cut by 8 bases, the J end by 3 bases, with 10 bases between. Germline V gene data show CDR1 as MNHNS and CDR2 as SASEGT. CDR3: CASGREYTGELFF. The CDR3 coding sequence is TGTGCCAGCGGGCGAGAATACACCGGGGAGCTGTTTTTT.

This CDR3 is CASQRIGGAGANVLTF. Here the CDR3 DNA reads TGTGCCAGTCAAAGGATTGGGGGCGCTGGGGCCAACGTCCTGACTTTC. The V call is TRBV19, the J call TRBJ2-6; a possible D gene is TRBD1 (6 bases). There are 16 residues in the CDR3. V lost 8 bases and J 2 bases, leaving 16 bases between the germline ends. Germline V gives CDR1 LNHDA, CDR2 SQIVND (reference sequence).